The next 5 T cell receptor beta chains were all read from a single sample in a study of T cell changes during pregnancy in multiple sclerosis. Assay used: immunoSEQ multiplex PCR; TCRdb lists only in-frame clones, some missing. The sample has 50,000 or so clones; around 94% are singletons. Source: CD4+ T cells from peripheral blood mononuclear cells, taken in the second trimester of pregnancy. These receptors all come from a female donor with multiple sclerosis, enrolled in a pregnancy study.

The genes are TRBV7-2 and TRBJ2-7, with 8 positions matching TRBD1. The CDR3 is 17 residues long. Unmatched junction bases numbered 7, after V lost 0 bases and J lost 0 bases. Germline V gene lookup returns CDR1 SGHTA and CDR2 FQGNSA. CDR3 DNA: TGTGCCAGCAGCTTAGCGGCAGGGGGCGTAAGCTCCTACGAGCAGTACTTC. Translating gives CASSLAAGGVSSYEQYF.

The genes are TRBV11-2 and TRBJ2-7; 7 bases map to TRBD1. The germline V gene encodes CDR1 SGHAT and CDR2 FQNNGV. V trimming: 3 bases; J trimming: 1 base; junction bases outside the gene matches: 6. This CDR3 spans 15 amino acids. This chain's CDR3 is CASSFRDSPSYEQYF. For the CDR3, the DNA is TGTGCCAGCAGCTTTCGGGACAGCCCGTCCTACGAGCAGTACTTC.

The chain carries TRBV7-6 and TRBJ2-5; D remains ambiguous. Germline lookup yields CDR1 SGHVS and CDR2 FNYEAQ. This CDR3 comprises 15 residues. V was cut by 1 base and J by 7 bases, with 16 bases left in between. The CDR3 sequence is CASSLVGYPPGTQYF. The CDR3 DNA reads as TGTGCCAGCAGCTTAGTTGGCTACCCCCCGGGGACCCAGTACTTC.

This chain joins TRBV4-1 and TRBJ2-7; 10 bases line up with TRBD1. This CDR3 has 18 residues. The germline V gene encodes CDR1 MGHRA and CDR2 YSYEKL. V trimming: 0 bases; J trimming: 4 bases; junction bases outside the gene matches: 12. The CDR3 loop is CASSQDRSSGQGGYEQYF. The CDR3 nucleotides read TGCGCCAGCAGCCAAGATCGAAGTTCTGGACAGGGGGGTTACGAGCAGTACTTC.

J is TRBJ2-3 and V is TRBV11-3; 11 nucleotides agree with TRBD2. CDR3 length: 18 amino acids. The V and J ends lost 5 bases and 4 bases, in that order; junction bases with no gene match: 14. CDR1 is SGHNT, CDR2 YENEEA, per germline. Here the CDR3 DNA reads TGTGCCAGCAGCCCTAGGTGGGATAGCGGGGGGGCCGCAGATACGCAGTATTTT. Encoded protein: CASSPRWDSGGAADTQYF.